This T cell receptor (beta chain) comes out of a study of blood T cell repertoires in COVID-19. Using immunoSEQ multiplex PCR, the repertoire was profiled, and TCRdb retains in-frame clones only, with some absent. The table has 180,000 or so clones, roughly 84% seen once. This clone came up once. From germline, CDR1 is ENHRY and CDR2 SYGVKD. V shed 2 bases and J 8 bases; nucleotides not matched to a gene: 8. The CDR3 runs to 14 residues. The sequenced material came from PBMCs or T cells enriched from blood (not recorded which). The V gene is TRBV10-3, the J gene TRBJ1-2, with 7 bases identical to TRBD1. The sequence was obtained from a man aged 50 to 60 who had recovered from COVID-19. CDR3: CAISEEDRPGGYTF. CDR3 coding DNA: TGTGCCATCAGTGAGGAGGACAGGCCAGGGGGCTACACCTTC.